The 8 T cell receptor beta chains below all came from one sample that was sequenced in a study of CXCR3-negative and CXCR3-positive naive CD8 T cells. Researchers prepared the TRB cDNA libraries using 5' RACE with UMI labels. TCRdb re-analyzed the 5' RACE reads; it lists each CDR3 protein once, without DNA. Its table lists 100,000 to 150,000 distinct CDR3 sequences. Material for sequencing was naive CXCR3- CD8+ T cells from blood. Subset indicated: CD45RO-CCR7+CD27+CD95- naive CD8+ T cells lacking CXCR3 (TNR3-). All receptors derive from a human donor in good health. Some clones in this sample may be carry-over from other donors' samples.

The chain couples TRBV28 to TRBJ2-2; no DNA is available, so the TRBD1 call from TCRdb remains unchecked. The CDR3 sequence is 19 residues long. Germline V CDR1 and CDR2: MDHEN, SYDVKM. CDR3: CASSRAPGTGWGDTGELFF.

The V and J genes are TRBV10-3 and TRBJ1-2; with no DNA, the TCRdb D assignment of TRBD1 cannot be verified. The CDR3 sequence is 14 residues long. Germline CDR1 ENHRY, CDR2 SYGVKD. CDR3 in amino acids: CAISESGQQNGYTF.

CDR3 in amino acids: CASSLRTSGQRSRETQYF. The chain is built from TRBV7-6 and TRBJ2-5; lacking DNA, the TRBD2 call made by TCRdb goes unchecked. Germline V gives CDR1 SGHVS, CDR2 FNYEAQ. The CDR3 runs 18 residues.

The chain joins TRBV3-1 to TRBJ2-5; the TRBD1 assignment by TCRdb is unverifiable without DNA. The CDR3 contains 13 residues. Germline V gene lookup returns CDR1 LGHDT and CDR2 YNNKEL (reference sequence). CDR3 sequence: CASSQAGEETQYF.

The chain employs TRBV7-9 and TRBJ2-2. Germline CDR1 is SEHNR and CDR2 is FQNEAQ (reference sequence). The CDR3 contains 15 residues. CDR3 loop: CASSLIYGNTGELFF.

The chain has TRBV3-1 and TRBJ2-2; checking the TCRdb D call of TRBD1 is not possible without DNA. CDR3 length: 15 residues. The germline V gene encodes CDR1 LGHDT and CDR2 YNNKEL (reference sequence). CDR3 sequence: CASSQPRLGTGELFF.

The gene calls are TRBV11-2 and TRBJ2-5; TCRdb's D call of TRBD2 is untestable without DNA. The germline V gene encodes CDR1 SGHAT and CDR2 FQNNGV. This CDR3 comprises 16 residues. CDR3 in amino acids: CASSPGLEPFGETQYF.

The V gene is TRBV4-3, the J gene TRBJ2-1. CDR1 and CDR2 from the germline V gene are LGHNA and YSLEER. The CDR3 is 16 amino acids. CDR3 in amino acids: CASSPVGQIFYNEQFF.